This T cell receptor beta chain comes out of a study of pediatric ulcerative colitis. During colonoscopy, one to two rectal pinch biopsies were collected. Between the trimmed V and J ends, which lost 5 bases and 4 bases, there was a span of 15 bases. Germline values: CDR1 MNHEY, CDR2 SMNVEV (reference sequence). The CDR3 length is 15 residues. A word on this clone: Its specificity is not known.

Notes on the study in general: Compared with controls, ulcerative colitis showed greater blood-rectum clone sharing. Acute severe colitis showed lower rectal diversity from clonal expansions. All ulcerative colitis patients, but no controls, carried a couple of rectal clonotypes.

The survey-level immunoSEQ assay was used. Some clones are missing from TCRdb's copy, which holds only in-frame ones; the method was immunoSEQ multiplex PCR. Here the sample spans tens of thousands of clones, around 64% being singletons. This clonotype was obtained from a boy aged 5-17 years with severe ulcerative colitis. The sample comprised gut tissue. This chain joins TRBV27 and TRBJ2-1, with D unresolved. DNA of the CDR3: TGTGCCAGCAGTGCGGCCTCACCTAAATACAATGAGCAGTTCTTC. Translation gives CASSAASPKYNEQFF.